This TCR beta chain was found in a study of blood T cell repertoires in COVID-19. Authors' processing steps: Estimates of nucleated cell counts were drawn from the amplification of reference gene primers. Generated by immunoSEQ multiplex PCR, the TCRdb table keeps only in-frame clones and is missing some. The V and J calls and the clone size are those of that table, but D and trimming were determined from the DNA. The data contain fewer than 200,000 clones, approximately 84% of them seen just once; the ten biggest clones take up 6% to 9%. The sequence derives from a man aged 35-49 years who had recovered from COVID-19. The sample comprised peripheral blood.

CDR3 protein: CASSPGQFSSYEQYF. In DNA form, the CDR3 reads TGTGCCAGCAGCCCCGGACAGTTTAGCTCCTACGAGCAGTACTTC. V usage is TRBV3-1 (or the pseudogene TRBV3-2) and J usage is TRBJ2-7; the D gene is possibly TRBD1 (6 bases). The germline V gene has CDR1 LGHDT and CDR2 YNNKEL (reference sequence). The CDR3 is made up of 15 amino acids. Trimming pared 4 bases from V and 0 bases from J, leaving 13 bases between.